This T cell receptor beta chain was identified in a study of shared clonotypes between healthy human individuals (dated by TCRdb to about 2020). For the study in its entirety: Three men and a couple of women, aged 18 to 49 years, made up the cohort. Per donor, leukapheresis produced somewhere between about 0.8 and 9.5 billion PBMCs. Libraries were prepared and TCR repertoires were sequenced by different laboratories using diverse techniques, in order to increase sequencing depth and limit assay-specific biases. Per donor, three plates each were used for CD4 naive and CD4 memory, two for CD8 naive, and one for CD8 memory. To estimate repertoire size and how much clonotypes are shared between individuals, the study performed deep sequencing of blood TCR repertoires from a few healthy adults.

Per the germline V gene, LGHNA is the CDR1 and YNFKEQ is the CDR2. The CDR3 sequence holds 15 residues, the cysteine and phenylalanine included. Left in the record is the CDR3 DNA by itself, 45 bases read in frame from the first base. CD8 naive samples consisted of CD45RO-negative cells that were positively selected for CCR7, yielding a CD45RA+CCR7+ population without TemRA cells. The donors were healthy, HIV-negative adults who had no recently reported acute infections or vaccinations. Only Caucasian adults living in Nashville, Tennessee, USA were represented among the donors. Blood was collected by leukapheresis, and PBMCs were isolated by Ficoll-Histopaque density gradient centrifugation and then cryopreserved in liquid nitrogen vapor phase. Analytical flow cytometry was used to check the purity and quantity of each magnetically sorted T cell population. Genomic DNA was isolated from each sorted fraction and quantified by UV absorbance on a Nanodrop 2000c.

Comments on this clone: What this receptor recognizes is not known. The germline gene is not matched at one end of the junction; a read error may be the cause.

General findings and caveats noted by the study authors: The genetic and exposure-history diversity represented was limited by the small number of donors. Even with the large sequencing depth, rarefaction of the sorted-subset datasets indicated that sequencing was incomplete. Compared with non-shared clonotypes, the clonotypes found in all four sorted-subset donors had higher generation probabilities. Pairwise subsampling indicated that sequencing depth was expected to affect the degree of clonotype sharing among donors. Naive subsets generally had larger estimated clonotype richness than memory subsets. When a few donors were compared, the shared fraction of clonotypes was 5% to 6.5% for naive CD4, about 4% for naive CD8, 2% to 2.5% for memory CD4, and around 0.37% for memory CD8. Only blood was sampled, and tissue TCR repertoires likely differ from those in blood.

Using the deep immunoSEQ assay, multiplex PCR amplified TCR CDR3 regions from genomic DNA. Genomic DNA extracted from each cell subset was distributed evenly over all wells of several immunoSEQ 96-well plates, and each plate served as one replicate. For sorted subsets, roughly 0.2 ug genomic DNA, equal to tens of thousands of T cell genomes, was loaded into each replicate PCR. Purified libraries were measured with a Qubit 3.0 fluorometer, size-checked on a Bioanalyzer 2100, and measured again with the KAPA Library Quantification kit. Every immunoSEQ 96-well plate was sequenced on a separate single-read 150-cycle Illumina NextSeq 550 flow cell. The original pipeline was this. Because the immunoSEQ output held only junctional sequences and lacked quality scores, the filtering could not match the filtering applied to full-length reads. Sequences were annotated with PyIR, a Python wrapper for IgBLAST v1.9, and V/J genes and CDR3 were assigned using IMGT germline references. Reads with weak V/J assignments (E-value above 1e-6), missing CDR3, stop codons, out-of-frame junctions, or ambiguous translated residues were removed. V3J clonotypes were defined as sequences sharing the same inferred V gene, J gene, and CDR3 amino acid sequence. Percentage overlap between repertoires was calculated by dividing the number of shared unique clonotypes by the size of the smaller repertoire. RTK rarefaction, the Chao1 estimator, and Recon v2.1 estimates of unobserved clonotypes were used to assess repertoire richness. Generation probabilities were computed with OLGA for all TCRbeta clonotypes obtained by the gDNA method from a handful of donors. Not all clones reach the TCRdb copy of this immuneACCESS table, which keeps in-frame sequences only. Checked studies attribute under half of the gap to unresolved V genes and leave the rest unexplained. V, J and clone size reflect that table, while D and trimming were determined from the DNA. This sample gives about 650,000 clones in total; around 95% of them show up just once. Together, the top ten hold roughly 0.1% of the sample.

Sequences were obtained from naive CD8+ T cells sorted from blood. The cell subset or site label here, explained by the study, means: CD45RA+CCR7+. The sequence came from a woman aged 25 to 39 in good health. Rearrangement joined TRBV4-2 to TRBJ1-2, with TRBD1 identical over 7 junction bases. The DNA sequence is TGTGCCAGCAGCCAAGAACCGGGACAGCTCTATGGTTACACCTTC. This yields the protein CASSQEPGQLYGYTF.